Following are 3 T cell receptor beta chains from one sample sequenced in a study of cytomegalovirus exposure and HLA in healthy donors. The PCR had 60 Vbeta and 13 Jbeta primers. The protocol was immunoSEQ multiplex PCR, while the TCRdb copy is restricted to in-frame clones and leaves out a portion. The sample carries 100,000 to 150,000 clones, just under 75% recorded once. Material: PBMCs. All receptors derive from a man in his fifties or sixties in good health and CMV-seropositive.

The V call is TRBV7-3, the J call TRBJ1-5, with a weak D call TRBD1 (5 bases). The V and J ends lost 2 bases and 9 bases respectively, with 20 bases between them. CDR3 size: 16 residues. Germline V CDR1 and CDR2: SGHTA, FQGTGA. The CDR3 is CASSLPRGGSLPPQHF. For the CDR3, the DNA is TGTGCCAGCAGCTTACCTCGGGGGGGGTCCCTTCCGCCCCAGCATTTT.

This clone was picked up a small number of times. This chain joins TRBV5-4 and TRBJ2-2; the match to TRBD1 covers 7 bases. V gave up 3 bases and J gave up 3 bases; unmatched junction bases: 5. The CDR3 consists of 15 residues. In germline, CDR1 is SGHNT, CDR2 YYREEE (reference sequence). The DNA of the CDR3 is TGTGCCAGCAGCTATGACAGGGCCTACACCGGGGAGCTGTTTTTT. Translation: CASSYDRAYTGELFF.

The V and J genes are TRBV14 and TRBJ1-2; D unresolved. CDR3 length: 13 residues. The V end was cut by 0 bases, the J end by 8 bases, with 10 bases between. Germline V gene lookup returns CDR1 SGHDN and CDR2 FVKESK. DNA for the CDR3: TGTGCCAGCAGCCAAGATGGGAGGAGGGGCTACACCTTC. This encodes CASSQDGRRGYTF. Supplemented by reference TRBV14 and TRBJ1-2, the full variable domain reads EAGVTQFPSHSVIEKGQTVTLRCDPISGHDNLYWYRRVMGKEIKFLLHFVKESKQDESGMPNNRFLAERTGGTYSTLKVQPAELEDSGVYFCASSQDGRRGYTFGSGTRLTVV.